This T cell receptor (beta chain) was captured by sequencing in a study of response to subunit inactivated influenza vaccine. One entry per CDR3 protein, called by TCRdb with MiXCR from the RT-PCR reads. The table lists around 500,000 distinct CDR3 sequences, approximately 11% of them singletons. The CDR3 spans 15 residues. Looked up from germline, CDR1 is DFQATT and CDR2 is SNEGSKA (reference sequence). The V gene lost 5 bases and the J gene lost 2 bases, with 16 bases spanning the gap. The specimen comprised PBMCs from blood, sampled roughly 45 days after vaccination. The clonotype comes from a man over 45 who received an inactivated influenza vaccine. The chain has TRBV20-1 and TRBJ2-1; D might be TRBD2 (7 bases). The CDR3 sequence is CSAPEGGSTYNEQFF. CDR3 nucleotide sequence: TGCAGTGCTCCAGAGGGGGGGAGCACCTACAATGAGCAGTTCTTC.